This T cell receptor (beta chain) was captured by sequencing in a study of T cell repertoires in ileal Crohn's disease. Overall study: Biopsies of inflamed ileum from the surgical specimen form M0 samples.

Study-level findings and limits: All patients with clonality above 26.8% had endoscopic recurrence.

This CDR3 contains 12 residues. The germline V gene encodes CDR1 MNHNS and CDR2 SASEGT. With V trimmed by 6 bases and J by 9 bases, 3 bases remained unmatched. Libraries were prepared by immunoSEQ multiplex PCR; TCRdb keeps only in-frame clonotypes and omits some of them. The sample yields 15,000 or so clones, 70% to 80% seen once. This clone was counted only a few times. The antigen is not known. Time point described: inflamed ileum from the surgical specimen. This receptor was identified in an adult with Crohn's disease. The chain has TRBV6-1 and TRBJ2-5, with 11 bases fitting TRBD1. The sequencing sample was made of ileal tissue. The CDR3 reads CASRGQGAAQYF. The CDR3 region has the DNA TGTGCCAGCAGAGGACAGGGGGCAGCCCAGTACTTC.